The 14 T cell receptor beta chains reported below all come from one sample, sequenced in a study of blood T cell repertoires in COVID-19. The data were produced by immunoSEQ multiplex PCR, yet TCRdb's version contains in-frame clones alone and is incomplete. The data show 100,000 to 150,000 clones, with around nine tenths seen just once and roughly 1.1% held by the top ten. The sequenced material came from peripheral blood. These receptors were taken from an elderly woman with acute or convalescent COVID-19.

The V gene is TRBV9, the J gene TRBJ2-5; perhaps TRBD1 as D (6 bases). From germline, CDR1 is SGDLS and CDR2 YYNGEE. With 0 bases removed from V and 2 bases from J, the gap between germline ends came to 11 bases. The CDR3 spans 15 residues. DNA of the CDR3: TGTGCCAGCAGCGTAGTTGGGGGCTTGCAAGAGACCCAGTACTTC. Translating gives CASSVVGGLQETQYF.

The J gene is TRBJ1-5, the V gene TRBV19, with D possibly TRBD1 on 6 matching bases. CDR1 LNHDA and CDR2 SQIVND come from the germline V gene (reference sequence). The CDR3 contains 13 residues. The V end was cut by 0 bases, the J end by 15 bases, with 15 bases between. The CDR3 DNA sequence: TGTGCCAGTAGTATAGAGGAGACAGGTCCGTCGCATTTT. Protein: CASSIEETGPSHF.

This chain joins TRBV2 and TRBJ2-5, with 8 nucleotides matching TRBD2. CDR3 length: 15 residues. Germline values: CDR1 SNHLY, CDR2 FYNNEI. The trim removed 6 bases at V and 4 bases at J, leaving 10 bases unmatched. The CDR3 region is CASRPSGRNTETQYF. The CDR3 bases are TGTGCCAGCAGACCTAGCGGGCGTAACACAGAGACCCAGTACTTC.

The chain couples TRBV28 to TRBJ2-1, with 11 positions matching TRBD1. V lost 4 bases and J lost 9; bases outside the gene matches: 11. CDR1 is MDHEN and CDR2 is SYDVKM in the germline V gene. This CDR3 region has 16 residues. The CDR3 here is CASSSTGTGGLSEQFF. As DNA, the CDR3 is TGTGCCAGCAGTTCCACCGGGACAGGGGGACTAAGTGAGCAGTTCTTC.

This sequence joins TRBV27 and TRBJ2-6, with D possibly being TRBD1 (6 bases). Germline V gene lookup returns CDR1 MNHEY and CDR2 SMNVEV (reference sequence). Trimming shortened V by 5 bases and J by 1 base, and 18 bases separated the two germline ends. This CDR3 is 18 amino acids long. This CDR3 reads CASSLSLLGGSGANVLTF. CDR3 DNA sequence: TGTGCCAGCAGTCTTAGCCTGCTAGGGGGATCTGGGGCCAACGTCCTGACTTTC.

V gene TRBV18 combines with J gene TRBJ2-7; 9 bases map to TRBD1. The CDR3 totals 15 residues. The V segment lost 0 bases and the J segment 6 bases; nucleotides outside the gene matches: 6. Germline V lookup: CDR1 KGHSH, CDR2 LQKENI. CDR3 sequence: CASSPPGTGRGEQYF. CDR3 in DNA: TGTGCCAGCTCACCACCGGGGACAGGGAGAGGCGAGCAGTACTTC.

The chain combines TRBV11-3 with TRBJ2-1, with TRBD2 identical over 8 bases. Germline CDR1 and CDR2: SGHNT and YENEEA. V shed 5 bases, J shed 9 bases, and the junction held 6 bases outside the gene matches. This CDR3 spans 13 amino acids. The CDR3 DNA sequence: TGTGCCAGCAGCCGAGCGGGAGTTCCTGAGCAGTTCTTC. Translated, it gives CASSRAGVPEQFF.

The J gene is TRBJ1-1, the V gene TRBV18, with TRBD1 identical over 9 bases. Germline values: CDR1 KGHSH, CDR2 LQKENI. The J segment lost 2 bases and the V segment lost 4 bases, leaving 14 bases of the junction unmatched. The CDR3 extends over 18 amino acids. DNA for the CDR3: TGTGCCAGCTCACTCCGGCATCTGGGACAGGGAGGTAACACTGAAGCTTTCTTT. Residues: CASSLRHLGQGGNTEAFF.

The chain uses TRBV6-5 and TRBJ2-7, with 8 bases identical to TRBD1. This CDR3 comprises 16 residues. Trimming took 0 bases from V and 3 from J; bases not matched to a gene: 7. Germline V gene sequence: CDR1 MNHEY, CDR2 SVGAGI. This CDR3 reads CASSYSAQGAYYEQYF. In nucleotides, the CDR3 is TGTGCCAGCAGTTACTCCGCGCAGGGGGCCTACTACGAGCAGTACTTC.

The genes are TRBV5-6 and TRBJ2-2; D is possibly TRBD2 (6 bases). Between the trimmed V and J ends, which lost 2 bases and 2 bases, there was a span of 13 bases. Germline CDR1 SGHDT, CDR2 YYEEEE. This CDR3 region has 16 residues. The CDR3, as DNA: TGTGCCAGCAGCTTTTTGGGGGGACTCAACACCGGGGAGCTGTTTTTT. Its protein product is CASSFLGGLNTGELFF. The whole variable domain, filled in from reference TRBV5-6 and TRBJ2-2, reads DAGVTQSPTHLIKTRGQQVTLRCSPKSGHDTVSWYQQALGQGPQFIFQYYEEEERQRGNFPDRFSGHQFPNYSSELNVNALLLGDSALYLCASSFLGGLNTGELFFGEGSRLTVL.

The CDR3 region is CASSLDPGRVPYGYTF. The CDR3 region has the DNA TGTGCCAGCAGCTTAGACCCCGGCCGGGTCCCCTATGGCTACACCTTC. The V and J genes are TRBV7-8 and TRBJ1-2; unclear D gene. The CDR3 loop spans 16 amino acids. V shed 1 base and J shed 4 bases, with 16 bases lying between them. From germline, CDR1 is SGHVS and CDR2 FQNEAQ.

This chain joins TRBV6-6 and TRBJ1-2; no clear D. CDR3 length equals 11 residues. V dropped 7 bases and J dropped 4 bases, with 7 bases sitting between them. Per germline, CDR1 MNHNY and CDR2 SVGAGI (reference sequence). The CDR3 sequence: CASTSLYGYTF. CDR3 nucleotide sequence: TGTGCCAGCACGTCCCTCTATGGCTACACCTTC.

The CDR3 sequence: CASSQVEGNYGYTF. CDR3 coding DNA: TGCGCCAGCAGCCAAGTGGAGGGGAACTATGGCTACACCTTC. This rearrangement joins TRBV4-1 to TRBJ1-2, with D maybe TRBD1 (5 bases). This CDR3 is built from 14 residues. Trimming took off 1 base at V and 2 bases at J, with 8 bases between the two ends. Per germline, CDR1 MGHRA and CDR2 YSYEKL.

V is TRBV9 and J is TRBJ2-7; TRBD1 matches 9 bases. With 2 bases clipped from V and 7 bases from J, the junction kept 7 bases outside the gene matches. The CDR3 is made up of 14 amino acids. From germline, CDR1 is SGDLS and CDR2 YYNGEE. The CDR3 DNA reads as TGTGCCAGCAGCGTGGGAACAGGGGGCCGGGAGCAGTACTTC. Its translation is CASSVGTGGREQYF.